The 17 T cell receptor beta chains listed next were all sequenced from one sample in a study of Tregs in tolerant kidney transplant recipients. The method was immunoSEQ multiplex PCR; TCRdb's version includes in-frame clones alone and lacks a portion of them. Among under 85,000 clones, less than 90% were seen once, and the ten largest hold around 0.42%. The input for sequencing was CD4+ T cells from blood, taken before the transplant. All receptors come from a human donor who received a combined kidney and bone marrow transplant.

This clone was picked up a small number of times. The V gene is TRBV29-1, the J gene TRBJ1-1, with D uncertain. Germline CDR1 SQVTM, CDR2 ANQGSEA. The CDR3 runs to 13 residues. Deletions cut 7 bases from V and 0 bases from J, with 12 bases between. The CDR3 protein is CSEQNELNTEAFF. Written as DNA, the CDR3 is TGCAGCGAACAGAACGAATTGAACACTGAAGCTTTCTTT. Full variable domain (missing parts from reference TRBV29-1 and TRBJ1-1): SAVISQKPSRDICQRGTSLTIQCQVDSQVTMMFWYRQQPGQSLTLIATANQGSEATYESGFVIDKFPISRPNLTFSTLTVSNMSPEDSSIYLCSEQNELNTEAFFGQGTRLTVV.

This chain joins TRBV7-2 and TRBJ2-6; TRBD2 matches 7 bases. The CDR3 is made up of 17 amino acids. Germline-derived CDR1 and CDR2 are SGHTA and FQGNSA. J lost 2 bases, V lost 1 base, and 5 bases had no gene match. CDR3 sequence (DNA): TGTGCCAGCAGCTTAGGTTCGCTAGCGGCTGGGGCCAACGTCCTGACTTTC. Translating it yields CASSLGSLAAGANVLTF. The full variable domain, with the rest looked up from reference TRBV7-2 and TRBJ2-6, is GAGVSQSPSNKVTEKGKDVELRCDPISGHTALYWYRQSLGQGLEFLIYFQGNSAPDKSGLPSDRFSAERTGGSVSTLTIQRTQQEDSAVYLCASSLGSLAAGANVLTFGAGSRLTVL.

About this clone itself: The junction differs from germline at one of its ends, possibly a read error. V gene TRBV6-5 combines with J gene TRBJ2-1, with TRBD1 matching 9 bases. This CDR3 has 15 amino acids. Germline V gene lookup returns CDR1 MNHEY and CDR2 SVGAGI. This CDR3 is CASTYSGTGQNEQFF. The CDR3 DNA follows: TGTGCCAGCACTTACTCCGGGACAGGGCAGAATGAGCAGTTCTTC.

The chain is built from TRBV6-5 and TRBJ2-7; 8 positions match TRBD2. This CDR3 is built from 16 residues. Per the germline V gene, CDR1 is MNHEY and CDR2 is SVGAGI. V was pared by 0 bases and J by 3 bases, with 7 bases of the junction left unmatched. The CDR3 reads CASSYSGLAGRYEQYF. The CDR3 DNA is TGTGCCAGCAGTTACTCGGGGCTAGCGGGCCGCTACGAGCAGTACTTC.

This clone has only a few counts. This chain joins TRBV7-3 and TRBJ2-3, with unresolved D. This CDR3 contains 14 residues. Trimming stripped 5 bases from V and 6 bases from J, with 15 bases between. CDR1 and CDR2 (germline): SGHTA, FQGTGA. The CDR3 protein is CASSPAIAGDTQYF. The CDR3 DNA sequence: TGTGCCAGCAGCCCCGCGATAGCTGGGGATACGCAGTATTTT.

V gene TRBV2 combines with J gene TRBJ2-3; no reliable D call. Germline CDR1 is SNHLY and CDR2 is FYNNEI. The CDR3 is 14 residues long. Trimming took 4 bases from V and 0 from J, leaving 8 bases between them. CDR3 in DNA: TGTGCCAGCAGTGGCCCGGTTAGCACAGATACGCAGTATTTT. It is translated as CASSGPVSTDTQYF.

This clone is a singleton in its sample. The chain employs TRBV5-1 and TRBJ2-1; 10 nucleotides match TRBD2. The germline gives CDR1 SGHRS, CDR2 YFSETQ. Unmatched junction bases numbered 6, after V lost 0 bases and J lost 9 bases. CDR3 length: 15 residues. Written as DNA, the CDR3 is TGCGCCAGCAGCTTGGCGGCTAGCGGGAGAAGTGAGCAGTTCTTC. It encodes CASSLAASGRSEQFF.

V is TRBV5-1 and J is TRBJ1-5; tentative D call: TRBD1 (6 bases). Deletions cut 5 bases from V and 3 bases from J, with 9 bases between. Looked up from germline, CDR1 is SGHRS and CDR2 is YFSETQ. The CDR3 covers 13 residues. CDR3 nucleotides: TGCGCCAGCAGAGGGGACATCAATCAGCCCCAGCATTTT. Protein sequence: CASRGDINQPQHF.

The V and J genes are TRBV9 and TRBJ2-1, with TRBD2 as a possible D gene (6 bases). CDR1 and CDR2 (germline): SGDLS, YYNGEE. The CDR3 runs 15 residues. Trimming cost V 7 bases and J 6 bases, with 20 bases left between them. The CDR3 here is CASGLGGAGGNEQFF. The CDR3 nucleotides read TGTGCCAGCGGACTTGGGGGAGCCGGGGGCAATGAGCAGTTCTTC.

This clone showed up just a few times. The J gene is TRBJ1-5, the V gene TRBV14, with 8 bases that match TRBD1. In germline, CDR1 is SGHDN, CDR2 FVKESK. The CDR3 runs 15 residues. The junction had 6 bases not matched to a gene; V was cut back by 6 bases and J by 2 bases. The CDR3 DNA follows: TGTGCCAGCAGTCCAGGGGGCCTAGGCAATCAGCCCCAGCATTTT. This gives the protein CASSPGGLGNQPQHF.

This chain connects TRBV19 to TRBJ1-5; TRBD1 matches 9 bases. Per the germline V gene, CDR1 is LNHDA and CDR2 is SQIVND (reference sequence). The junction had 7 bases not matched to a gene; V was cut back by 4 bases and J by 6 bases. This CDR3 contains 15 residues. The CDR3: CASSTGTGNSQPQHF. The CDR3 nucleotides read TGTGCCAGTAGTACCGGGACAGGGAACAGTCAGCCCCAGCATTTT.

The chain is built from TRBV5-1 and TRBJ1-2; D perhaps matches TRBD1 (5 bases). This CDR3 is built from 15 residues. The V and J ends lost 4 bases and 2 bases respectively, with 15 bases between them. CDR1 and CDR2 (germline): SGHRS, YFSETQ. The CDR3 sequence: CASSLQEHRNYGYTF. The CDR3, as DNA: TGCGCCAGCAGCCTACAGGAGCACCGAAACTATGGCTACACCTTC. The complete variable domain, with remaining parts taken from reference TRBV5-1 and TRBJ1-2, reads KAGVTQTPRYLIKTRGQQVTLSCSPISGHRSVSWYQQTPGQGLQFLFEYFSETQRNKGNFPGRFSGRQFSNSRSEMNVSTLELGDSALYLCASSLQEHRNYGYTFGSGTRLTVV.

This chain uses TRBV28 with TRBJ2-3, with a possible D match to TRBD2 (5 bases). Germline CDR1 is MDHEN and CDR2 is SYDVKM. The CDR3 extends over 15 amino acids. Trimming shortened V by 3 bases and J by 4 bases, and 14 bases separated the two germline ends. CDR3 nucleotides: TGTGCCAGCAGTTTTTCCCTAGCAAGGGCAGATACGCAGTATTTT. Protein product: CASSFSLARADTQYF.

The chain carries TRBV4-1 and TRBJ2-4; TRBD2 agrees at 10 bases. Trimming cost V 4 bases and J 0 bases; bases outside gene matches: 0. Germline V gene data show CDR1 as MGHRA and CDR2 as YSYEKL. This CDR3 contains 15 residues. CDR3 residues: CASSRLAGAKNIQYF. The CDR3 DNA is TGCGCCAGCAGCCGACTAGCGGGAGCCAAAAACATTCAGTACTTC.

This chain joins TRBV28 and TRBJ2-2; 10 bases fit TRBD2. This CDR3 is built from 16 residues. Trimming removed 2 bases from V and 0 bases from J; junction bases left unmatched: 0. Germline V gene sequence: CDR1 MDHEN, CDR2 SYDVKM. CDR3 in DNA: TGTGCCAGCAGTTTAACTAGCGGGGCGAACACCGGGGAGCTGTTTTTT. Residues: CASSLTSGANTGELFF.

CDR3 nucleotides: TGTGCCAGCAGTTACCCGGGACAGGGGAACTATGGCTACACCTTC. It codes for CASSYPGQGNYGYTF. The rearrangement uses TRBV6-5 and TRBJ1-2; 10 nucleotides agree with TRBD1. CDR3 size: 15 residues. The V gene end was trimmed by 2 bases and the J gene end by 2 bases; junction bases not matched to a gene: 2. Looked up from germline, CDR1 is MNHEY and CDR2 is SVGAGI.

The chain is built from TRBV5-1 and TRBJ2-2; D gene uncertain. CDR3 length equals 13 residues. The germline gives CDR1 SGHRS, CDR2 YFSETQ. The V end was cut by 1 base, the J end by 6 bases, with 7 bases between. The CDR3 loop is CASSLIPAGELFF. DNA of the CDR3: TGCGCCAGCAGCTTGATTCCAGCCGGGGAGCTGTTTTTT.